The T cell receptor (beta chain) described here comes from a study of control samples from healthy donors and cancer patients. The protocol was immunoSEQ multiplex PCR, while the TCRdb copy is restricted to in-frame clones and leaves out a portion. The sample contains some 150,000 clones, 75% to 95% of which appear only once. Sequences were obtained from blood. The clonotype comes from a woman in her twenties or thirties in good health.

The CDR3 DNA follows: TGTGCCAGCAGTCCCTACAGTGGCTCGAACACTGAAGCTTTCTTT. It translates to CASSPYSGSNTEAFF. The rearrangement joins TRBV27 to TRBJ1-1; no firm D call. This CDR3 spans 15 amino acids. V lost 5 bases, J lost 1 base, and 14 bases lay in between. Germline V gene sequence: CDR1 MNHEY, CDR2 SMNVEV (reference sequence).